This entry is about one T cell receptor (beta chain). Its antigen is still unknown. This record comes from a study of CD8 T cells in Susac syndrome. CD8+ and CD4+ T cells were negatively isolated; TEMRA cells were FACS-enriched. The RNA input was 0.5 to 1 ug, and it was reverse transcribed with random hexamers. Multiplex PCR with immunoSEQ amplified the TCR beta CDR3 across 54 Vbeta and 13 Jbeta. From the immunoSEQ multiplex PCR reads, TCRdb called clonotypes with MiXCR, one entry per CDR3 protein. The top ten hold over 0.07% of the sample, which has 100,000 to 150,000 distinct CDR3 sequences, around 94% seen once. Study-wide points: The number of individuals included in the study's TCR sequencing and HLA analysis was acknowledged as relatively small.

The V gene lost 8 bases and the J gene lost 3 bases, with 8 bases spanning the gap. This CDR3 spans 12 amino acids. Germline lookup yields CDR1 MNHEY and CDR2 SVGEGT. The receptor was isolated from a human donor in good health. This chain connects TRBV6-2 or TRBV6-3 to TRBJ2-1, with D possibly matching TRBD2 (5 bases). Sequencing input: CD4+ T cells from PBMCs. CDR3 amino acids: CASGTSYNEQFF. The CDR3 DNA sequence: TGTGCCAGCGGAACTAGCTACAATGAGCAGTTCTTC.